This TCR beta chain appears in the sequencing data of a study of T cell responses to AZD1222 COVID-19 vaccine. About this clone: Its antigen remains unknown.

Study-wide results and limits: The study identified only five or six AZD1222 recipients as seropositive at baseline. A mostly white British donor set with more females was recruited, and clonal diversity was possibly underestimated. Spike-specific TCRs gained breadth and depth after people received two AZD1222 doses. Spike-spanning, vaccine-associated CD4 TCRs were dominant at 160-218 and 743-854.

Profiled with immunoSEQ multiplex PCR; TCRdb holds only in-frame clones, not every one. Of tens of thousands of clones in the sample, approximately 85% were seen once. The sample was peripheral blood, taken on day 0 of MenACWY control vaccination. The TCR originated in an adult in good health.

CDR3 protein: CASSEALKGSTDTQYF. The CDR3 DNA follows: TGTGCCAGCAGTGAAGCGCTTAAGGGTAGCACAGATACGCAGTATTTT. The rearrangement joins TRBV2 to TRBJ2-3; D gene ambiguous. With 0 bases removed from V and 0 bases from J, the gap between germline ends came to 10 bases. The CDR3 runs 16 residues. Germline CDR1 SNHLY, CDR2 FYNNEI.